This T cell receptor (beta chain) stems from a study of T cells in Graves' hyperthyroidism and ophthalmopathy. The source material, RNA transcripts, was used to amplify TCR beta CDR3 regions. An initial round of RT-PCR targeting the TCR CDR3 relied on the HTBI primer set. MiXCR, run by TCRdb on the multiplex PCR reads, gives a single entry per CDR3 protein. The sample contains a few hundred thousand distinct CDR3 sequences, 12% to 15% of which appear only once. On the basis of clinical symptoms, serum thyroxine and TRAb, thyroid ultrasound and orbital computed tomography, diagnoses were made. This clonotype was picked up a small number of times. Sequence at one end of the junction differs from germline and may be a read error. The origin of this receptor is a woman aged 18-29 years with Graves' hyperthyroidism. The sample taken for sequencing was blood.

The CDR3 loop reads CASSLGQLANTRELFF. In nucleotides, the CDR3 is TGTGCCAGCAGCTTAGGGCAGCTCGCGAACACCAGGGAGCTGTTTTTT. J is TRBJ2-2 and V is TRBV11-1; D remains unclear. This CDR3 comprises 16 residues. Germline lookup yields CDR1 SGHAT and CDR2 FQDESV (reference sequence).